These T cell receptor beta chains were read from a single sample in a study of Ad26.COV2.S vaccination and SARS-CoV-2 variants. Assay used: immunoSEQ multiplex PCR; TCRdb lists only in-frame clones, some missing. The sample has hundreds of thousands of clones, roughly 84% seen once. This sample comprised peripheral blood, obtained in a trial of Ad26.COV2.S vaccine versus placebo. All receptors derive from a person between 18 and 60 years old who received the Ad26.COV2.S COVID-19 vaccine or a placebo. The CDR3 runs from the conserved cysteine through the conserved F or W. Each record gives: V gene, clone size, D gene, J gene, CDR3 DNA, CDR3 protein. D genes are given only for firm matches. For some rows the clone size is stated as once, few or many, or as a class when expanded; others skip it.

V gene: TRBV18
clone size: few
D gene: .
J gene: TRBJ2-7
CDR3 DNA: TGTGCCAGCTCACCTCCCGTATCAGGAACCTACGAGCAGTACTTC
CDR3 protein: CASSPPVSGTYEQYF

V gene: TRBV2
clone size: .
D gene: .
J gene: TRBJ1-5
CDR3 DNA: TGTGCCAGCAGTGAAAACAGATATAGCAATCAGCCCCAGCATTTT
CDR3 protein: CASSENRYSNQPQHF

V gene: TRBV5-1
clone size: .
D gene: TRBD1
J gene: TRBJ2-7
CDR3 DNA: TGCGCCAGCAGCCCCGGGACAGTATCCTACGAGCAGTACTTC
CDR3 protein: CASSPGTVSYEQYF

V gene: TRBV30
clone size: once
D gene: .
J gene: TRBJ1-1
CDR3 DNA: TGTGCCTGGAGTGTGAGAAGGGGTGGCACTGAAGCTTTCTTT
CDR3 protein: CAWSVRRGGTEAFF

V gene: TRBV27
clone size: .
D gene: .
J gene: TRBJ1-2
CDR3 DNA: TGTGCCAGCAGTCCCCCCGGCGGGACGTTGGGACTCTATGGCTACACCTTC
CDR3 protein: CASSPPGGTLGLYGYTF

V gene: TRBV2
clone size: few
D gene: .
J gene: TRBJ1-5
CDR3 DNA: TGTGCCAGCAGTGAGACCTGGGGGCAGCCCCAGCATTTT
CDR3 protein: CASSETWGQPQHF

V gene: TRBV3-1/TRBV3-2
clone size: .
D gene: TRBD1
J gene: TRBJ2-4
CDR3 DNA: TGTGCCAGCAGCTCCTGGACAGGGGGCACCAAAAACATTCAGTACTTC
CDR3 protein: CASSSWTGGTKNIQYF

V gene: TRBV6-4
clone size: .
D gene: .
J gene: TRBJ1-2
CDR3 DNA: TGTGCCAGCAGGGGTCCGGGGGCGGATAATGGCTACACCTTC
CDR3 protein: CASRGPGADNGYTF

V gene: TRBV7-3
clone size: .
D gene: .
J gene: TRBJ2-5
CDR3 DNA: TGTGCCAGCAGTTCTACCGGCCGGGGTGATCTTTGGGAGACCCAGTACTTC
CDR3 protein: CASSSTGRGDLWETQYF

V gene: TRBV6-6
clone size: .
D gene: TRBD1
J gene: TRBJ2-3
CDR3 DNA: TGTGCCAGCAGTTACGGGACAGTCACAGATACGCAGTATTTT
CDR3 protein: CASSYGTVTDTQYF

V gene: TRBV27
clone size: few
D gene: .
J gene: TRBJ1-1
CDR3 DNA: TGTGCCAGCAGTACCCTACAGGCCCGAACAGCTTTCTTT
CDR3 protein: CASSTLQARTAFF

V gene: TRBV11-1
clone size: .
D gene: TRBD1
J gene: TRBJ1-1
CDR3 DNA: TGTGCCAGCAGCTTAGCCGGACAGGGGAGTTGGATGAACACTGAAGCTTTCTTT
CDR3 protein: CASSLAGQGSWMNTEAFF

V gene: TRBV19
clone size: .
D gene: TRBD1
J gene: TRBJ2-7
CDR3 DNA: TGTGCCAGTAGAAAACAGGGGTTGGACGAGCAGTACTTC
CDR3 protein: CASRKQGLDEQYF

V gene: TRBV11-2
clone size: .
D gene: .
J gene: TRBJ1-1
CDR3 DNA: TGTGCCAGCAGCTTAAGGGGTTTGGGTGTGACTGAAGCTTTCTTT
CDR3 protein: CASSLRGLGVTEAFF

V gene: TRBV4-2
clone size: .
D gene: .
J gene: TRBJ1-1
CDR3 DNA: TGTGCCAGCAGCCAAGGATGGGCGTCGGACACTGAAGCTTTCTTT
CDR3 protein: CASSQGWASDTEAFF

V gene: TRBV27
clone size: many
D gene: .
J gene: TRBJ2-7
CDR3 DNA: TGTGCCAGCAGTTTATCTATCCCCGGGCGACCCGGGACACCACTCGAGCAGTACTTC
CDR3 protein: CASSLSIPGRPGTPLEQYF

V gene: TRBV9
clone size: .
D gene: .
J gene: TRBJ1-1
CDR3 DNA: TGTGCCAGCAGCGTAAGCGGACAGAGAAACACTGAAGCTTTCTTT
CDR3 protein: CASSVSGQRNTEAFF

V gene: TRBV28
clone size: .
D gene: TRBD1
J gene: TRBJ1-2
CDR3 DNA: TGTGCCAGCAGTTACCCAACCGAGGGGGCAGCTAACTATGGCTACACCTTC
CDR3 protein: CASSYPTEGAANYGYTF

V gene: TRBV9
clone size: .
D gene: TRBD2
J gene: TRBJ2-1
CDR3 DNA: TGTGCCAGCAGCGTAGCCCCTCTAGCGGGGGGGGACAATGAGCAGTTCTTC
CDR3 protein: CASSVAPLAGGDNEQFF

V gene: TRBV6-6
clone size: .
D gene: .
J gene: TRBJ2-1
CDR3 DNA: TGTGCCAGCAGTTACGGGGGACTGTACAATGAGCAGTTCTTC
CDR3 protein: CASSYGGLYNEQFF

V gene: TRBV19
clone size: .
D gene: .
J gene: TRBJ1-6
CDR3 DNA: TGTGCCAGTAGTAGGGGCGGACAGCTAAATTCACCCCTCCACTTT
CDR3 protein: CASSRGGQLNSPLHF

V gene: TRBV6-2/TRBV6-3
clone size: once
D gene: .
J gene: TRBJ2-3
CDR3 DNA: TGTGCCAGCAGTTACTCAGGGAGGAATACGCAGTATTTT
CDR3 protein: CASSYSGRNTQYF

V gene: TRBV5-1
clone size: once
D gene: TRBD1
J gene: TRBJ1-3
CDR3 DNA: TGCGCCAGCAGCCCCTCAACAGGGGCTGGAAACACCATATATTTT
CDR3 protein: CASSPSTGAGNTIYF

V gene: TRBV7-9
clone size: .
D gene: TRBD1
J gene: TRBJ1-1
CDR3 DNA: TGTGCCAGCAGCCTGGGACAGGGGGCGAACACTGAAGCTTTCTTT
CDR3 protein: CASSLGQGANTEAFF

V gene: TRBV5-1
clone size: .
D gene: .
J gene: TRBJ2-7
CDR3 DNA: TGCGCCAGCAGCTTCGACAGCATCGACGAGCAGTACTTC
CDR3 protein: CASSFDSIDEQYF